Shown below are 6 T cell receptor beta chains from a single sample sequenced in a study of blood T cell repertoires in COVID-19. Only in-frame clones appear in the TCRdb table, and some are missing; sequencing was by immunoSEQ multiplex PCR. Of roughly 300,000 clones in the sample, 87% were seen once. Sequenced: PBMCs or T cells enriched from blood (not recorded which). These receptors came from a woman between 25 and 40 years old who had recovered from COVID-19.

The chain couples TRBV5-6 to TRBJ2-3, with TRBD1 matching 11 bases. The germline gives CDR1 SGHDT, CDR2 YYEEEE. Unmatched junction bases numbered 4, after V lost 1 base and J lost 6 bases. The CDR3 contains 15 residues. CDR3 bases: TGTGCCAGCAGCTTGAGGACAGGGGGCAGGGATACGCAGTATTTT. This encodes CASSLRTGGRDTQYF.

This chain uses TRBV18 with TRBJ2-5, with 7 bases aligning to TRBD1. The germline V gene has CDR1 KGHSH and CDR2 LQKENI. CDR3 size: 15 residues. Losses at the gene ends were 3 bases for V and 3 bases for J; bases not matched to a gene: 7. The CDR3 here is CASSPPGTAKETQYF. As DNA, the CDR3 is TGTGCCAGCTCACCCCCAGGGACAGCCAAAGAGACCCAGTACTTC. The variable domain in full, with the rest retrieved from reference TRBV18 and TRBJ2-5, is NAGVMQNPRHLVRRRGQEARLRCSPMKGHSHVYWYRQLPEEGLKFMVYLQKENIIDESGMPKERFSAEFPKEGPSILRIQQVVRGDSAAYFCASSPPGTAKETQYFGPGTRLLVL.

CDR3 region: CASSLAVDNEQFF. For the CDR3, the DNA is TGTGCCAGCAGCTTAGCGGTAGACAATGAGCAGTTCTTC. V and J are TRBV7-2 and TRBJ2-1; D is uncertain. Germline assignment: CDR1 SGHTA and CDR2 FQGNSA. With 0 bases removed from V and 5 bases from J, the gap between germline ends came to 5 bases. This CDR3 contains 13 residues.

The chain uses TRBV7-6 and TRBJ1-3; D call uncertain. The V and J ends lost 5 bases and 0 bases respectively, with 11 bases between them. This CDR3 comprises 15 residues. Germline V CDR1 and CDR2: SGHVS, FNYEAQ. CDR3 in DNA: TGTGCCAGCAGCCGAGAGACAATCTCTGGAAACACCATATATTTT. Amino acids: CASSRETISGNTIYF.

The chain couples TRBV11-2 to TRBJ2-3; 8 nucleotides agree with TRBD1. The ends lost 6 bases at V and 1 base at J; junction bases unmatched: 6. Germline CDR1 reads SGHAT; CDR2 reads FQNNGV. This CDR3 spans 15 amino acids. The CDR3 sequence: CASRRPGQGTDTQYF. The CDR3 coding sequence is TGTGCCAGCAGGCGGCCGGGACAGGGCACAGATACGCAGTATTTT.

This sequence joins TRBV9 and TRBJ1-2, with D possibly matching TRBD1 (5 bases). This CDR3 region has 15 residues. Trimming took off 0 bases at V and 4 bases at J, with 13 bases between the two ends. Germline assignment: CDR1 SGDLS and CDR2 YYNGEE. CDR3 sequence: CASSVDVDRIYGYTF. The CDR3 bases are TGTGCCAGCAGCGTAGACGTCGACAGAATCTATGGCTACACCTTC.